Listed below are T cell receptor beta chains from one sample, sequenced in a study of blood T cell repertoires in COVID-19. Generated by immunoSEQ multiplex PCR, the TCRdb table keeps only in-frame clones and is missing some. The sample has approximately 270,000 clones; 70% to 90% are singletons. Sequenced material: PBMCs or T cells enriched from blood (not recorded which). These receptors came from a man in his forties who had recovered from COVID-19. Each CDR3 is given with its conserved first and last residue. D genes are given only for firm matches. Clone sizes are given selectively: once, few, many, or a class where the clone is expanded.

TRBJ2-5,-,17,TRBD1,TRBV6-2/TRBV6-3,TGTGCCAGCAGTTACTCGGGGCGGACAGGGAATAAAGAGACCCAGTACTTC,CASSYSGRTGNKETQYF
TRBJ1-2,-,14,-,TRBV19,TGTGCCACCCGTCCCACTATCGTCGCCTATGGCTACACCTTC,CATRPTIVAYGYTF
TRBJ2-4,-,17,TRBD1,TRBV11-2,TGTGCCAGCAGCTCGATTTTGGGACAGGGGGGCAAAAACATTCAGTACTTC,CASSSILGQGGKNIQYF
TRBJ1-5,-,16,-,TRBV18,TGTGCCAGCTCCCCCCGGGGAGGGCTTAGCAATCAGCCCCAGCATTTT,CASSPRGGLSNQPQHF
TRBJ2-7,once,13,-,TRBV23-1,TGCGCCAGCTACGTAGGGGTAGCCTACGAGCAGTACTTC,CASYVGVAYEQYF
TRBJ1-5,-,15,TRBD1,TRBV3-1/TRBV3-2,TGTGCCAGCAGCCAGGTACAGGGGGCGGGGCAGCCCCAGCATTTT,CASSQVQGAGQPQHF
TRBJ2-3,-,15,-,TRBV9,TGTGCCAGCAGCGTAGTTGGTGGCTCCACAGATACGCAGTATTTT,CASSVVGGSTDTQYF
TRBJ2-2,-,15,TRBD1,TRBV9,TGTGCCAGCAGCGTAGAGGGGGCGGGCACCGGGGAGCTGTTTTTT,CASSVEGAGTGELFF
TRBJ1-1,-,14,-,TRBV18,TGTGCCAGCTCCCAGCTGGCGGGGGATGAGTGGGCTTTCTTT,CASSQLAGDEWAFF
TRBJ1-2,-,12,-,TRBV28,TGTGCCAGCAGTCCCTCCCACTATGGCTACACCTTC,CASSPSHYGYTF
TRBJ2-5,-,14,-,TRBV6-5,TGTGCCAGCAACTCGGACTCGTACCAAGAGACCCAGTACTTC,CASNSDSYQETQYF
TRBJ2-7,-,15,-,TRBV27,TGTGCCAGCCACCGAGGGGGTAGTTTACCCTACGAGCAGTACTTC,CASHRGGSLPYEQYF
TRBJ2-5,-,16,-,TRBV5-1,TGCGCCAGCAGCGTCCAGACTGGGGCCCCACAAGAGACCCAGTACTTC,CASSVQTGAPQETQYF
TRBJ2-1,-,14,TRBD1,TRBV2,TGTGCCAGCAAGGGCGGGACAGGGTCCAATGAGCAGTTCTTC,CASKGGTGSNEQFF
TRBJ2-1,-,13,TRBD2,TRBV29-1,TGCAGCGTCGAGGGACTAGCGTTTAATGAGCAGTTCTTC,CSVEGLAFNEQFF
TRBJ1-4,-,15,TRBD1,TRBV2,TGTGCCAGCAGAGACAGGGGGCGCGGTAATGAAAAACTGTTTTTT,CASRDRGRGNEKLFF
TRBJ1-1,-,15,-,TRBV27,TGTGCCAGCAGTTTGTCTAGGGGCTGGAACACTGAAGCTTTCTTT,CASSLSRGWNTEAFF
TRBJ1-1,-,13,-,TRBV27,TGTGCCAGCAGTTTATCAGGAGACAGCGAAGCTTTCTTT,CASSLSGDSEAFF
TRBJ2-1,-,14,-,TRBV3-1/TRBV3-2,TGTGCCAGCAGAGACAACCAGGGGTACAATGAGCAGTTCTTC,CASRDNQGYNEQFF
TRBJ2-7,-,14,TRBD1,TRBV6-5,TGTGCCAGCAGCTTGGGACAGGGGGGGATCGAGCAGTACTTC,CASSLGQGGIEQYF
TRBJ2-1,-,16,-,TRBV5-4,TGTGCCAGCAGCTTGGAGATGGCGGTTGTTGGCAATGAGCAGTTCTTC,CASSLEMAVVGNEQFF
TRBJ2-1,-,16,TRBD2,TRBV5-1,TGCGCCAGCAGCTTGGGCGGACTAGCGGGTAGCAATGAGCAGTTCTTC,CASSLGGLAGSNEQFF
TRBJ1-2,-,15,-,TRBV4-3,TGCGCCAGCAGCCAACTGGGCAGTGAGTTTGAAGGCTACACCTTC,CASSQLGSEFEGYTF
TRBJ2-7,-,17,TRBD1,TRBV7-6,TGTGCCAGCAGCTCGTTATCGCCGGGACAGGGGATGAGGGAGCAGTACTTC,CASSSLSPGQGMREQYF
TRBJ2-1,-,16,-,TRBV7-3,TGTGCCAGCAGCTCCGGGCGGGGCGATTCCTACAATGAGCAGTTCTTC,CASSSGRGDSYNEQFF
TRBJ2-2,-,16,TRBD1,TRBV4-2,TGTGCCAGCAGCCAAGAAGGGACAGTGAACACCGGGGAGCTGTTTTTT,CASSQEGTVNTGELFF
TRBJ1-6,-,18,-,TRBV27,TGTGCCAGCAGTCCGAACCACAGGGACCGCGCCTATAATTCACCCCTCCACTTT,CASSPNHRDRAYNSPLHF
TRBJ2-1,-,16,TRBD2,TRBV7-6,TGTGCCAGCAGCTTAGGTATCAGCGGGGGATACAATGAGCAGTTCTTC,CASSLGISGGYNEQFF
TRBJ2-7,-,15,TRBD2,TRBV3-1/TRBV3-2,TGTGCCAGCAGCCCGACGTCGGGAGGAGGGTACGAGCAGTACTTC,CASSPTSGGGYEQYF
TRBJ1-5,-,12,-,TRBV3-1/TRBV3-2,TGTGCCAGCAGCCAAGATCAGCAGCCCCAGCATTTT,CASSQDQQPQHF
TRBJ1-2,-,14,-,TRBV11-2,TGTGCCAGCAGCTTAGTCGCCGGGAGTGGTGGCTACACCTTC,CASSLVAGSGGYTF
TRBJ2-3,-,14,-,TRBV2,TGTGCCAGCATTCTGACTTACAGCACAGATACGCAGTATTTT,CASILTYSTDTQYF